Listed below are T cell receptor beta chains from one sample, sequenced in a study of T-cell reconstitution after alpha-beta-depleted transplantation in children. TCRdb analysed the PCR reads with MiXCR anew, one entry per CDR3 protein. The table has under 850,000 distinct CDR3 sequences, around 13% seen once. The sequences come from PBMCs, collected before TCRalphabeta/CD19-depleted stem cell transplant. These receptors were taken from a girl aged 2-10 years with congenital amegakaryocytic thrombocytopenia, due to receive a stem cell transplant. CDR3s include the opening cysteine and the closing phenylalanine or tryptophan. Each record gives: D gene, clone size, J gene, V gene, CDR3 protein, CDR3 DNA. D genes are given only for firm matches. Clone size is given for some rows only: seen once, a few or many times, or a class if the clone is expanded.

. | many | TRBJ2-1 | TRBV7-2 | CASSLVVTSDEQFF | TGTGCCAGCAGCTTAGTAGTGACTAGTGATGAGCAGTTCTTC
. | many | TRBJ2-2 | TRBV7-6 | CASSAVGTGELFF | TGTGCCAGCAGCGCAGTAGGCACCGGGGAGCTGTTTTTT
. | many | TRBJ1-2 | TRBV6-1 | CASRRTETYGYTF | TGTGCCAGCAGGCGGACTGAGACCTATGGCTACACCTTC
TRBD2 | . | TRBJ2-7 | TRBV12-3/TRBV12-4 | CASRKTGGLSNEQYF | TGTGCCAGCAGAAAGACGGGAGGCCTTTCCAACGAGCAGTACTTC
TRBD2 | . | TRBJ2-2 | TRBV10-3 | CTTSAGGVSGELFF | TGTACCACGAGTGCCGGGGGGGTCTCCGGGGAGCTGTTTTTT
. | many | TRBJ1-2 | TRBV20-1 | CSANTGLTATDTF | TGCAGTGCCAACACCGGACTGACAGCCACCGACACCTTC
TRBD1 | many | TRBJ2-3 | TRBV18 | CASSPPTGAITDTQYF | TGTGCCAGCTCACCCCCGACAGGGGCCATCACAGATACGCAGTATTTT
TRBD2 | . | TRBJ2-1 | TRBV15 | CATSRLSGKSYNEQFF | TGTGCCACCAGCAGATTAAGCGGGAAAAGCTACAATGAGCAGTTCTTC
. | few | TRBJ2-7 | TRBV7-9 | CASSLVPANYEQYF | TGTGCCAGCAGCTTAGTCCCGGCCAACTACGAGCAGTACTTC
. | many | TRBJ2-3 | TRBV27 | CASSTAQSPLPDTQYF | TGTGCCAGCAGTACAGCACAATCTCCACTCCCAGATACGCAGTATTTT
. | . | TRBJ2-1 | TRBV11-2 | CASSLAKGGGDNEQFF | TGTGCCAGCAGCTTAGCCAAAGGGGGTGGAGACAATGAGCAGTTCTTC
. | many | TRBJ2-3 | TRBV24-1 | CATSGGNTDTQYF | TGTGCCACCAGTGGAGGGAACACAGATACGCAGTATTTT
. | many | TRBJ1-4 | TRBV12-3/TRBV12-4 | CASKDSPTNEKLFF | TGTGCCAGCAAAGACAGTCCAACTAATGAAAAACTGTTTTTT
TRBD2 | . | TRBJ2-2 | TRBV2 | CASKTGRALGELFF | TGTGCCAGCAAAACCGGGAGGGCCCTCGGGGAGCTGTTTTTT
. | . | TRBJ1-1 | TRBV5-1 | CASSFDGRTEAFF | TGCGCCAGCAGCTTCGACGGTAGGACTGAAGCTTTCTTT
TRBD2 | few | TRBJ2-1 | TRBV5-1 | CASSLVLASGDNEQFF | TGCGCCAGCAGCTTGGTGCTGGCTAGCGGGGACAATGAGCAGTTCTTC
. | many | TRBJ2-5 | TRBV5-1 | CASSLFHSSLQETQYF | TGCGCCAGCAGCTTATTCCACAGCAGTCTCCAAGAGACCCAGTACTTC
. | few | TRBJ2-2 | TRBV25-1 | CASSEYYGQHSGELFF | TGTGCCAGCAGTGAATATTATGGACAGCACTCCGGGGAGCTGTTTTTT
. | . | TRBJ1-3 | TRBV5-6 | CASSPPGYSGNTIYF | TGTGCCAGCAGCCCGCCGGGGTACTCTGGAAACACCATATATTTT
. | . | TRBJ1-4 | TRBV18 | CASSPPALRGEKLFF | TGTGCCAGCTCACCACCGGCCCTGCGGGGCGAAAAACTGTTTTTT
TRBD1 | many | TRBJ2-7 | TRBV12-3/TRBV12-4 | CASSFEGQLYEQYF | TGTGCCAGCAGTTTCGAGGGACAGCTATACGAGCAGTACTTC
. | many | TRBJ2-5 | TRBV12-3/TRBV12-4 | CASCRALSETQYF | TGTGCCAGCTGCAGGGCACTTTCGGAGACCCAGTACTTC
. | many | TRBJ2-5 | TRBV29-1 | CSTQGSTSPQTQYF | TGCAGCACCCAGGGGTCCACTAGCCCTCAGACCCAGTACTTC
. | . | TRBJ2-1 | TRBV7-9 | CASSSGLFDEQFF | TGTGCCAGCAGCTCAGGACTGTTCGATGAGCAGTTCTTC
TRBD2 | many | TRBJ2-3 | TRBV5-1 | CASSTKPGGTDTQYF | TGCGCCAGCAGCACCAAACCGGGGGGGACAGATACGCAGTATTTT
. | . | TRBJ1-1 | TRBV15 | CATSSTLMNTEAFF | TGTGCCACCAGCAGTACACTTATGAACACTGAAGCTTTCTTT
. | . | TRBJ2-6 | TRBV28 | CASSLFGTSWEVSGANVLTF | TGTGCCAGCAGTTTATTCGGGACATCGTGGGAGGTCTCTGGGGCCAACGTCCTGACTTTC
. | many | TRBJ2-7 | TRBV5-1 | CASSSAGAFDEQYF | TGCGCCAGCAGCTCCGCAGGGGCCTTCGACGAGCAGTACTTC
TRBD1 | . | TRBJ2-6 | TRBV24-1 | CATSDSGTGDSGANVLTF | TGTGCCACCAGTGATTCCGGGACAGGGGACTCTGGGGCCAACGTCCTGACTTTC
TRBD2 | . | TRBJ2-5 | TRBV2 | CASTGLAGVKETQYF | TGTGCCAGCACGGGACTAGCGGGAGTTAAAGAGACCCAGTACTTC
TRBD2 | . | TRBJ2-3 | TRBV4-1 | CASSQASRGTSGTRTDTQYF | TGCGCCAGCAGCCAAGCCTCGCGTGGGACTAGCGGGACCCGCACAGATACGCAGTATTTT
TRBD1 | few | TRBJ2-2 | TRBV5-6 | CASSLGQGPTGELFF | TGTGCCAGCAGCTTGGGACAGGGGCCCACCGGGGAGCTGTTTTTT
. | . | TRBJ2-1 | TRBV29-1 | CSVLRREQFF | TGCAGCGTTCTAAGGCGCGAGCAGTTCTTC
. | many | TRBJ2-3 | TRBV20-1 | CSPWSFSGADTQYF | TGCAGTCCCTGGTCTTTTAGCGGAGCGGATACGCAGTATTTT
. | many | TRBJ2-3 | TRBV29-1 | CSGEQGGTDTQYF | TGCAGCGGGGAACAGGGGGGGACAGATACGCAGTATTTT
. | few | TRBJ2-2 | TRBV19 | CASSSINTGELFF | TGTGCCAGTAGCTCGATCAACACCGGGGAGCTGTTTTTT
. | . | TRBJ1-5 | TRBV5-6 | CASSFRDQDNQPQHF | TGTGCCAGCAGCTTCCGGGACCAAGACAATCAGCCCCAGCATTTT
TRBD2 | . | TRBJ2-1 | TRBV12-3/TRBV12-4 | CASSPLAGFGNEQFF | TGTGCCAGCAGTCCGCTAGCGGGATTCGGGAATGAGCAGTTCTTC
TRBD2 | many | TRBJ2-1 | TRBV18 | CASSPQGLAGTNEQFF | TGTGCCAGCTCACCGCAAGGACTAGCGGGAACTAATGAGCAGTTCTTC
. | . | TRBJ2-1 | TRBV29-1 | CSSGWGGDEQFF | TGCAGCTCTGGGTGGGGTGGGGATGAGCAGTTCTTC
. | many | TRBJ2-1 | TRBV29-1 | CSVDRVLPGASYNEQFF | TGCAGCGTTGACCGAGTGCTTCCGGGAGCGTCCTACAATGAGCAGTTCTTC
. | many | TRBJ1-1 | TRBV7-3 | CASSLQVNTEAFF | TGTGCCAGCAGCTTACAAGTGAACACTGAAGCTTTCTTT
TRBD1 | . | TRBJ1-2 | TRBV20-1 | CSATNPRGSVYGYTF | TGCAGTGCCACCAATCCCAGGGGGAGCGTCTATGGCTACACCTTC
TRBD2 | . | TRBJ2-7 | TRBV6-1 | CASAHERDAYEQYF | TGTGCCAGCGCCCACGAGCGGGACGCCTACGAGCAGTACTTC
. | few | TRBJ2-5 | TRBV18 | CASSPLQRPQLSGKPETQYF | TGTGCCAGCTCACCACTCCAACGACCACAACTTTCCGGGAAGCCGGAGACCCAGTACTTC
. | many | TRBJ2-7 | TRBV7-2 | CASSLVHPYEQYF | TGTGCCAGCAGCTTAGTACATCCCTACGAGCAGTACTTC
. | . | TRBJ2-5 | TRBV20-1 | CSARAMRGVETQYF | TGCAGTGCTAGGGCGATGAGGGGTGTAGAGACCCAGTACTTC
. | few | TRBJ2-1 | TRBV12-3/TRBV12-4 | CASSSLVGNEQFF | TGTGCCAGCAGTTCGCTAGTTGGCAATGAGCAGTTCTTC
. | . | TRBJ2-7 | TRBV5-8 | CASRQFEDEQYF | TGTGCCAGCAGACAGTTTGAGGACGAGCAGTACTTC
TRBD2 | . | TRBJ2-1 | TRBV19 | CASSISGRAGGNEQFF | TGTGCCAGTAGTATTAGCGGGAGGGCCGGTGGGAATGAGCAGTTCTTC
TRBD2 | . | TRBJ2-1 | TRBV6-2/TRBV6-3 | CASSRGPLAVNEQFF | TGTGCCAGCAGTAGAGGGCCCCTAGCGGTCAATGAGCAGTTCTTC
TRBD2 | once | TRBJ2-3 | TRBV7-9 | CASSAKPGLPRTDTQYF | TGTGCCAGCAGCGCCAAACCGGGACTACCCCGCACAGATACGCAGTATTTT
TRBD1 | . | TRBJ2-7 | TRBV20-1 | CSARGDWTGEGEQYF | TGCAGTGCTAGAGGGGATTGGACAGGAGAGGGCGAGCAGTACTTC